This T cell receptor delta chain appears in the sequencing data of a study of γδ T cells in repeated Plasmodium falciparum infection. Study overall: Malian children with intense seasonal malaria exposure were compared with matched Australian children. Sampling occurred at baseline, pre-infection for selected infections, and 21 days post-infection.

General observations from the study: Many TCRgamma sequences overlapped between individuals in stable Vgamma9/Vdelta2+ repertoires.

Per germline, CDR1 GEAIGNYY and CDR2 EKD. CDR3 size: 16 residues. V shed 4 bases, J shed 3 bases, and the junction held 9 bases outside the gene matches. TCRdb reapplied CATT to the multiplex PCR reads. The repertoire consists of 75,000 to 95,000 delta-chain clones, with more than 0.85% occurring once and the leading ten covering approximately 9.6%. This clone was detected a few times. Its target is not known. With a far larger clone one base away, a read error is the likely cause. This sample also contains other DNA sequences that code for the same CDR3. Flow sorting of PBMC yielded separate Vgamma9/Vdelta2+ and Vdelta2-negative gammadelta T cell populations for bulk repertoire analysis.

Sequencing was done on a sample of gamma-delta T cells from blood. The TCR sequence derives from a pool of human donors (malaria-infected and uninfected, not separated). The chain has TRDV2 and TRDJ1, with TRDD3 identical over 11 bases. The J gene was not available in TCRdb and was assigned here by matching the DNA to germline segments. This CDR3 is CACDKLGDTRADKLIF. CDR3 DNA: TGTGCCTGTGATAAGCTGGGGGATACTCGGGCCGATAAACTCATCTTT.